Shown below are 12 T cell receptor beta chains from a single sample sequenced in a study of blood T cell repertoires in COVID-19 (dated by TCRdb to about 2020). The method behind the library was the immunoSEQ multiplex PCR assay. Held by TCRdb, this immuneACCESS table contains in-frame sequences only and omits some clones. Under half of the omission traces to an unresolved V gene where checked; the cause of the rest is unknown. The sample records 200,000 to 250,000 clones, under 90% of which are singletons. The ten largest clones take up about a sixth of the sample. Source material: peripheral blood. The receptors here all came from a woman at least 80 years old with active or convalescent COVID-19.

The chain is built from TRBV5-1 and TRBJ1-1, with a tentative D call TRBD1 (5 bases). V was cut by 5 bases and J by 6 bases, with 14 bases left in between. The CDR3 covers 13 residues. The germline gives CDR1 SGHRS, CDR2 YFSETQ. The CDR3 DNA follows: TGCGCCAGCAGAAAAGGGGACTCCCCTGAAGCTTTCTTT. Its translation is CASRKGDSPEAFF.

This clone was seen a single time. V and J are TRBV7-3 and TRBJ2-1; 10 positions match TRBD2. From germline, CDR1 is SGHTA and CDR2 FQGTGA. The CDR3 spans 13 residues. Unmatched junction bases numbered 4, after V lost 5 bases and J lost 9 bases. The CDR3 nucleotides read TGTGCCAGCAGCCCCCCTAGCGGGAGTGAGCAGTTCTTC. Translation: CASSPPSGSEQFF.

The gene calls are TRBV18 and TRBJ2-2, with D unresolved. The ends were cut back, 5 bases at V and 5 bases at J, with 18 bases in the middle. The CDR3 contains 16 residues. The V gene's germline CDR1 is KGHSH and CDR2 LQKENI. CDR3 nucleotides: TGTGCCAGCTCAGAGATCCAAGTGAGATTGACCGGGGAGCTGTTTTTT. Translated: CASSEIQVRLTGELFF.

The V gene is TRBV6-7, the J gene TRBJ2-7, with no clear D. TRBV6-7 carries the ORF label, with uncertain function. This CDR3 spans 16 amino acids. Trimming took off 0 bases at V and 0 bases at J, with 12 bases between the two ends. The CDR3 DNA follows: TGTGCCAGCAGTTACTCGGCTAGTATGGCCTCCTACGAGCAGTACTTC. Its protein is CASSYSASMASYEQYF.

The chain links TRBV5-1 to TRBJ2-1, with D possibly matching TRBD1 (6 bases). Germline V lookup: CDR1 SGHRS, CDR2 YFSETQ. Trimming took 4 bases from V and 9 from J, leaving 17 bases between them. This CDR3 region has 14 residues. The DNA of the CDR3 is TGCGCCAGCAGCAAGGACAGTGGGGGTATTGAGCAGTTCTTC. Its translation is CASSKDSGGIEQFF.

This clone was detected only a few times. V gene TRBV3-1 (or the pseudogene TRBV3-2) combines with J gene TRBJ2-7; TRBD2 might be the D (5 bases). Trimming left V 4 bases short and J 2 bases short, with 15 bases between. The germline V gene encodes CDR1 LGHDT and CDR2 YNNKEL (reference sequence). The CDR3 is 15 residues long. As DNA, the CDR3 is TGTGCCAGCAGCCCAACGGGAATCCTGACCTACGAGCAGTACTTC. Translating gives CASSPTGILTYEQYF.

This clone was found once. The chain joins TRBV11-3 to TRBJ2-5; 8 nucleotides line up with TRBD2. Trimming took 5 bases from V and 2 from J; bases not matched to a gene: 7. CDR3 length equals 15 residues. The V gene's germline CDR1 is SGHNT and CDR2 YENEEA. Written as DNA, the CDR3 is TGTGCCAGCAGCCCCGGGGCTAGCGGGCAAGAGACCCAGTACTTC. This encodes CASSPGASGQETQYF. The entire variable domain, with the rest obtained from reference TRBV11-3 and TRBJ2-5, is as follows: EAGVVQSPRYKIIEKKQPVAFWCNPISGHNTLYWYLQNLGQGPELLIRYENEEAVDDSQLPKDRFSAERLKGVDSTLKIQPAELGDSAVYLCASSPGASGQETQYFGPGTRLLVL.

The chain joins TRBV30 to TRBJ2-4; D may be TRBD1 (6 bases). V was pared by 1 base and J by 4 bases, with 14 bases between. This CDR3 region has 15 residues. Germline values: CDR1 GTSNPN, CDR2 SVGIG (reference sequence). The CDR3 is CAWSDVRTVKNIQYF. The DNA for the CDR3 is TGTGCCTGGAGTGACGTCCGGACAGTAAAAAACATTCAGTACTTC.

The CDR3 reads CASSQGGSGTDTQYF. CDR3 nucleotides: TGCGCCAGCTCCCAGGGCGGTAGCGGGACGGATACGCAGTATTTT. V is TRBV4-3 and J is TRBJ2-3, with TRBD2 identical over 8 bases. Germline V CDR1 and CDR2: LGHNA, YSLEER. This CDR3 is built from 15 residues. The V gene end was trimmed by 8 bases and the J gene end by 6 bases; junction bases not matched to a gene: 13.

The count of this clone is one. The rearrangement joins TRBV6-2 or TRBV6-3 to TRBJ2-6, with D possibly TRBD1 on 6 matching bases. V was pared by 5 bases and J by 0 bases, with 17 bases between. The length of the CDR3 is 18 residues. The germline V gene has CDR1 MNHEY and CDR2 SVGEGT. The DNA of the CDR3 is TGTGCCAGCAGTCAAGGTGACAGGTGGTACTCTGGGGCCAACGTCCTGACTTTC. The encoded protein is CASSQGDRWYSGANVLTF.

The chain combines TRBV30 with TRBJ1-2, with no clear D. The CDR3 runs to 13 residues. V shed 1 base and J shed 2 bases, with 8 bases lying between them. CDR1 is GTSNPN and CDR2 is SVGIG in the germline V gene (reference sequence). CDR3: CAWSDDINYGYTF. The CDR3 region has the DNA TGTGCCTGGAGTGACGACATAAACTATGGCTACACCTTC.

The chain couples TRBV7-2 to TRBJ2-3, with D maybe TRBD1 (5 bases). The CDR3 spans 16 residues. The germline V gene encodes CDR1 SGHTA and CDR2 FQGNSA. V was cut by 1 base and J by 10 bases, with 21 bases left in between. The chain's CDR3 is CASSLVRGTVEDPQYF. Written as DNA, the CDR3 is TGTGCCAGCAGCTTAGTTAGGGGAACTGTAGAGGACCCGCAGTATTTT.